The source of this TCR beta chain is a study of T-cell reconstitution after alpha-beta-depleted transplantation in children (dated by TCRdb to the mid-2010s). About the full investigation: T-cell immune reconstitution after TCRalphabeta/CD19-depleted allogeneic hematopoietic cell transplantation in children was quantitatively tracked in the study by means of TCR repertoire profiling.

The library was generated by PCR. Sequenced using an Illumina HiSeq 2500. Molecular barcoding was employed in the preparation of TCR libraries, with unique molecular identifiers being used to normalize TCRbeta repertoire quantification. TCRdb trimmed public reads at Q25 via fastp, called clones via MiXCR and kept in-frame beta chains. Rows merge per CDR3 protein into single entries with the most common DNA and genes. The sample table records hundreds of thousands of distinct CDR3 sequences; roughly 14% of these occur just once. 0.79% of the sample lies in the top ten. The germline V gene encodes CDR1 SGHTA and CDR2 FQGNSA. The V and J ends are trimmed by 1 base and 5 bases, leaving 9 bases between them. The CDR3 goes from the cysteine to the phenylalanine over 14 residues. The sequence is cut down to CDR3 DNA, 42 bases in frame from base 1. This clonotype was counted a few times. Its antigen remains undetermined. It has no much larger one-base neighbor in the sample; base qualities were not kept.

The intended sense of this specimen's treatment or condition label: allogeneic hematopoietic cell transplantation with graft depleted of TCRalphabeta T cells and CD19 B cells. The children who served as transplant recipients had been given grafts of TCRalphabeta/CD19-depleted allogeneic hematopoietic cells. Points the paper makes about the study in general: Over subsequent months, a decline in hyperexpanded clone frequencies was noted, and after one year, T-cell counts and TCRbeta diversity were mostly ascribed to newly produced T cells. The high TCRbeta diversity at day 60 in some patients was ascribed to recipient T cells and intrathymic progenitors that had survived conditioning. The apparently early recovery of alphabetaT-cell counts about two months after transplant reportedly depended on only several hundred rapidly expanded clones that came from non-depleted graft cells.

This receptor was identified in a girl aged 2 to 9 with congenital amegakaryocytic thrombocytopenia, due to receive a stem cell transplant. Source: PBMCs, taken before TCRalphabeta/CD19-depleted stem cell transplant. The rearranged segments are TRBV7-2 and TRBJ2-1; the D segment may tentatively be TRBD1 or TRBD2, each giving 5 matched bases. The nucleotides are TGTGCCAGCAGCTTAGGGGGACGGAACAATGAGCAGTTCTTC. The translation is CASSLGGRNNEQFF.